This T cell receptor (beta chain) was recovered during a study of shared clonotypes between healthy human individuals. Turning to the study itself: Researchers drew samples from two women and a few men aged 18 to 49.

General study results and limits: The researchers took only blood, and tissue repertoires probably look different. Clonotypes that were shared across four donors made up roughly 5% of naive CD4 clonotypes.

As to this clone: Its antigen remains unidentified.

Evenly divided among several immunoSEQ plates was the genomic DNA of each subset. Profiling relied on immunoSEQ multiplex PCR, and the TCRdb table lists in-frame clones only, not all of them. The repertoire holds about 2.4 million clones, with more than 80% as singletons. CDR1 is LNHDA and CDR2 is SQIVND in the germline V gene (reference sequence). Deletions cut 3 bases from V and 0 bases from J, with 15 bases between. CDR3 length: 18 residues. Material: naive CD4+ T cells sorted from blood. The subset denotes: CD45RA+ positively selected. This chain links TRBV19 with TRBJ2-6, with a possible D match to TRBD2 (6 bases). The origin of this receptor is a man between 18 and 29 years old in good health. The CDR3 is CASSMEGRRLSGANVLTF. DNA of the CDR3: TGTGCCAGTAGTATGGAGGGACGGAGACTCTCTGGGGCCAACGTCCTGACTTTC.